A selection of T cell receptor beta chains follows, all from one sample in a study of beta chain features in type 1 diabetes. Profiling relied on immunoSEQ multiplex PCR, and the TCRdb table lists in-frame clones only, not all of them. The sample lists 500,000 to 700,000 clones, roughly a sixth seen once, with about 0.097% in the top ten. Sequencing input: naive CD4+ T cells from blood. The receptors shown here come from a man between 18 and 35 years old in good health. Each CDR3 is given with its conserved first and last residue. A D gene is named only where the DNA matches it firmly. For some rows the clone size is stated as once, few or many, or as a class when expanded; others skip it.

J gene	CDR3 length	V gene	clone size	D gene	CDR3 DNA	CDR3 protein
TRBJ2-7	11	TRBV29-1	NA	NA	TGCAGCGTTGGCAGTCTAGACGAGCAGTACTTC	CSVGSLDEQYF
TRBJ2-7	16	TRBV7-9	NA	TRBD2	TGTGCCAGCAGTCCTATCGGAAGCGGGGTGCTGAACGAGCAGTACTTC	CASSPIGSGVLNEQYF
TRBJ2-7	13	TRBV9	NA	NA	TGTGCCAGCAGCGTACAGGGACTCCACGAGCAGTACTTC	CASSVQGLHEQYF
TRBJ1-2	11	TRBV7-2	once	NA	TGTGCCAGCAGCTTAGGAGGGGGCTACACCTTC	CASSLGGGYTF
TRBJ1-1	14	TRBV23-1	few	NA	TGCGCCAGCAGTCAACGAAAGACGAACACTGAAGCTTTCTTT	CASSQRKTNTEAFF
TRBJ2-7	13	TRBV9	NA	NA	TGTGCCAGCAGCGTAGGGGGTACCTACGAGCAGTACTTC	CASSVGGTYEQYF
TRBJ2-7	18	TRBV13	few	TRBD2	TGTGCCAGCAGCTTAGGGGTAGGTAAGCGGGAGGGCCGCTACGAGCAGTACTTC	CASSLGVGKREGRYEQYF
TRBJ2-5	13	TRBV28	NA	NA	TGTGCCAGCAGTTACAGGGATAAGAGACCCCAGTACTTC	CASSYRDKRPQYF
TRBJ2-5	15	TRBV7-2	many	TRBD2	TGTGCCAGCAGGGCTAGCGGGGGGGTCACGGAGACCCAGTACTTC	CASRASGGVTETQYF
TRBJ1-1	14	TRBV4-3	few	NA	TGCGCCAGCAGCCAAGAAACGGGGAACACTGAAGCTTTCTTT	CASSQETGNTEAFF
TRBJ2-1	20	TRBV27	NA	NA	TGTGCCAGCAGTTTATCGACCCCCCTGACAGTTCATAACTCCTACAATGAGCAGTTCTTC	CASSLSTPLTVHNSYNEQFF
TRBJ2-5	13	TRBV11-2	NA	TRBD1	TGTGCCAGCAGCCCGGGACAGTTGGGGACCCAGTACTTC	CASSPGQLGTQYF
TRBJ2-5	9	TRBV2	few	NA	TGTGCCAGCAGTGAACCCCAGTACTTC	CASSEPQYF
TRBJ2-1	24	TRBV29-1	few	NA	TGCAGCGTTCGCGCCTATTGGGAGGCTGACGACGGGACTGTAGGACCAAGCGGCTACAATGAGCAGTTCTTC	CSVRAYWEADDGTVGPSGYNEQFF
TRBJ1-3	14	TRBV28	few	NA	TGTGCCAGTAAGACCGGTGGTTCTGGAAACACCATATATTTT	CASKTGGSGNTIYF
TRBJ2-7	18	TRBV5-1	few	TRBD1	TGCGCCAGCAGCTTGGCCGTGAGGACAGGGACAGGGGGCTACGAGCAGTACTTC	CASSLAVRTGTGGYEQYF
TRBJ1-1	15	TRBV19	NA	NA	TGTGCCAGTAATAGGAGCGGCAGGGGGAACACTGAAGCTTTCTTT	CASNRSGRGNTEAFF
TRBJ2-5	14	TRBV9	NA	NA	TGTGCCAGCAGCGTAGAAGCCTACCAAGAGACCCAGTACTTC	CASSVEAYQETQYF
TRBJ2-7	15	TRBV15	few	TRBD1	TGTGCCACCAGCAGAGGCGGGACAGGGAGTAACGAGCAGTACTTC	CATSRGGTGSNEQYF
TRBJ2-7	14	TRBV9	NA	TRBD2	TGTGCCAGCGCCCGGACTAGCGGGAGCTACGAGCAGTACTTC	CASARTSGSYEQYF
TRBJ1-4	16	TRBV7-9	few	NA	TGTGCCAGCAGCTTCGGTCTGGGAGCAACTAATGAAAAACTGTTTTTT	CASSFGLGATNEKLFF
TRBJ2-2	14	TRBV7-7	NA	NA	TGTGCTAGCAGCTTAGGCGCCGAGGGCGGGGAGCTGTTTTTT	CASSLGAEGGELFF
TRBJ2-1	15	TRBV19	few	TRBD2	TGTGCCAGTAGTTATAGCGGGGGGAGAAACAATGAGCAGTTCTTC	CASSYSGGRNNEQFF
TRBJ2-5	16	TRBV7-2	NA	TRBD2	TGTGCCAGCAGCTTAGACGTCAGGGCGCGGGGGAGGACCCAGTACTTC	CASSLDVRARGRTQYF
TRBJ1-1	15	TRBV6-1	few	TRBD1	TGTGCCAGCAGTGAACCGGGACAGGGGCGGACTGAAGCTTTCTTT	CASSEPGQGRTEAFF
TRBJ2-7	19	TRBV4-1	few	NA	TGCGCCAGCAGCCGTGATGGTCCCCTACCCCCCGCGGAATACTACGAGCAGTACTTC	CASSRDGPLPPAEYYEQYF
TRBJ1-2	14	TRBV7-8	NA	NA	TGTGCCAGCAGCTTAGGTTGGGGGAGCTATGGCTACACCTTC	CASSLGWGSYGYTF
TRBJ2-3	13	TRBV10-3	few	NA	TGTGCCATCGTTTCCAGGGTCTCGGATACGCAGTATTTT	CAIVSRVSDTQYF
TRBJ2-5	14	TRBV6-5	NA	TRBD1	TGTGCCATCAGTGATCCGGACAGGCGGCGGACCCAGTACTTC	CAISDPDRRRTQYF
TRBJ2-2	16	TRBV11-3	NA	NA	TGTGCCAGCAGCTTAGCCAGGGGCTTGGAAACCGGGGAGCTGTTTTTT	CASSLARGLETGELFF
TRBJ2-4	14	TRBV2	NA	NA	TGTGCCAGCAGCGCTACAGGGTTGGCAACCGTTCAGTACTTC	CASSATGLATVQYF
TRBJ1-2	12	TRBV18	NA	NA	TGTGCCAGCTCACGGGCCTCTGGTGGCTACACCTTC	CASSRASGGYTF
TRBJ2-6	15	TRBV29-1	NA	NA	TGCAGCGTTGTACAGTTTAGCTCTGGGGCCAACGTCCTGACTTTC	CSVVQFSSGANVLTF
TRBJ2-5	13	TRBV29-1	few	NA	TGCAGCGTTATGGGTATAGGGCGGGAGACCCAGTACTTC	CSVMGIGRETQYF
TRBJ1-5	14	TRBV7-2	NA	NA	TGTGCCAGCAGTCAGGACGGATCCAATCAGCCCCAGCATTTT	CASSQDGSNQPQHF
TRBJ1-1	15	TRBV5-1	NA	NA	TGCGCCAGCAGCTTGGCCCAGCCCGGGAACACTGAAGCTTTCTTT	CASSLAQPGNTEAFF
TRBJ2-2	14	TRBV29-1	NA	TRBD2	TGCAGCGTTGGGACTAGCGGGAACACCGGGGAGCTGTTTTTT	CSVGTSGNTGELFF
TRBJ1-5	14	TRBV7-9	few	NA	TGTGCCAGCAGCTTAAAGGGGTCCGGTCAGCCCCAGCATTTT	CASSLKGSGQPQHF
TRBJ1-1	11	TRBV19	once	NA	TGTGCCAGTAGGCTCCAGGGGTGTGCTTTCTTT	CASRLQGCAFF
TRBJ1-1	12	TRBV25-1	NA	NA	TGTGCCAGCAGTGGCAGTAGGGCTGAAGCTTTCTTT	CASSGSRAEAFF
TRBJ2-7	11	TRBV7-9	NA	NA	TGTGCCAGCAGCTCACAGGGTAAGGCGTACTTC	CASSSQGKAYF
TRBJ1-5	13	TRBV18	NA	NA	TGTGCCAGCTCGCCCAAAGCGGATCAGCCCCAGCATTTT	CASSPKADQPQHF
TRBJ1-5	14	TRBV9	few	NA	TGTGCCAGCAGCGTGAGGGAGGGCAATCAGCCCCAGCATTTT	CASSVREGNQPQHF
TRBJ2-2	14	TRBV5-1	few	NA	TGCGCCAGCAGGATGCAAGAGGGGCCCGGGGAGCTGTTTTTT	CASRMQEGPGELFF
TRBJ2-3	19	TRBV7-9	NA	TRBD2	TGTGCCAGCCGACCGTCGGGACTAGCGGGGGGGCCGTCCACAGATACGCAGTATTTT	CASRPSGLAGGPSTDTQYF
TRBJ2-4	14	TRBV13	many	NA	TGTGCCAGCAGCTCCCTATGGCTCCAAAACATTCAGTACTTC	CASSSLWLQNIQYF